Listed below are T cell receptor beta chains from one sample, sequenced in a study of control samples from healthy donors and cancer patients. The table came from immunoSEQ multiplex PCR; TCRdb's copy has only in-frame clones and leaves some out. The table shows tens of thousands of clones, with roughly 78% occurring only once. The sequencing sample was made of PBMCs. The origin of the receptors is a man in his sixties with head and neck cancer. Both conserved end residues are trimmed from each CDR3. The order of the fields is clone size, V gene, CDR3 protein. Not every row has a clone size; where given, it reads once, few, many or a size class.

size: NA; V: TRBV19; CDR3: ASSRPGSLNTEAF
size: NA; V: TRBV6-1; CDR3: ASSDAQTAPNTEAF
size: NA; V: TRBV9; CDR3: ASSLSPVSRYGYT
size: NA; V: TRBV3-1/TRBV3-2; CDR3: ASSQVVSGRKNEQF
size: NA; V: TRBV7-9; CDR3: ASSPWTSGRAAYNEQF
size: NA; V: TRBV11-3; CDR3: ASGRGMNTEAF
size: NA; V: TRBV29-1; CDR3: SVPRLSDTQY
size: NA; V: TRBV20-1; CDR3: SARDRNEQY
size: NA; V: TRBV10-3; CDR3: AISTGGSGNTIY
size: NA; V: TRBV18; CDR3: ASSSTGDEQF
size: NA; V: TRBV27; CDR3: ASSLYVGGVYEQY
size: NA; V: TRBV27; CDR3: ASSSRSLTSGRFVYEQY
size: NA; V: TRBV19; CDR3: ASSRRDRALQETQY
size: few; V: TRBV7-8; CDR3: ASSSDTFSNQPQH
size: NA; V: TRBV12-3/TRBV12-4; CDR3: ASTQTRGYGYT
size: NA; V: TRBV7-9; CDR3: ASSPSRQRGPSNEQF
size: NA; V: TRBV3-1/TRBV3-2; CDR3: ASSPPPTSGRAYEQY
size: NA; V: TRBV5-1; CDR3: ASSLIARVSVTTNTEAF
size: once; V: TRBV10-2; CDR3: ASSESESGSYNEQF
size: NA; V: TRBV5-1; CDR3: ASSSGGPPGGTDTQY
size: NA; V: TRBV7-3; CDR3: ASSFLAGGGRRTEAF
size: NA; V: TRBV24-1; CDR3: ATSALGLAGLDTQY
size: NA; V: TRBV19; CDR3: ASTPPGQHLTGELF
size: NA; V: TRBV9; CDR3: ASTPSGFSTDTQY
size: NA; V: TRBV14; CDR3: ASRLTGVDSPLH
size: NA; V: TRBV29-1; CDR3: SVSYGASDSPLH